What follows is one T cell receptor beta chain and its context. Its antigen is not yet known. No quality values exist for individual bases; no much larger clone is one base distant. Inclusive of the bounding cysteine and phenylalanine, the CDR3 is 13 residues long. Only the CDR3 part of the read is kept: 39 bases, read in frame from the first base. Sequences SNHLY (CDR1) and FYNNEI (CDR2) are obtained from the germline V gene. V lost 7 bases and J lost 2 bases; the stretch between them is 11 bases long. This specimen belongs to a study of a mutant IDH1 vaccine in newly diagnosed glioma (dated by TCRdb to the early 2020s). A note on the overall study: Patients received eight vaccinations in weeks 1, 3, 5, 7, 11, 15, 19 and 23, corresponding to visits V03 through V10. Vaccination started 4-6 weeks after radiotherapy alone, or was given together with temozolomide cycles in the groups whose treatment included chemotherapy. Of the 32 patients who were treated, approximately 60% were male and approximately 38% were female, and the mean age was about 40 years. Before enrollment, patients had received standard therapy of radiotherapy alone, temozolomide alone, or radiochemotherapy with temozolomide; most received the combination. Peripheral blood was drawn at six visits: V03 (baseline), V05, V07, V10, V12 and V13. For exploratory analyses, longitudinal TCRB deep sequencing was carried out in approximately 25 treated patients wherever samples were available. What the study reported, not specific to this receptor: The authors noted that analyses of patient blood samples could not be reproduced because of sample limitations. Pseudoprogression appeared unrelated to alterations in the top peripheral T cell clonotypes detected by TCRB sequencing. Across multiple MHC alleles, vaccine-induced immune responses were seen in nearly 95% of patients. Selection of PBMC samples for TCRB deep sequencing was based on availability.

Libraries were prepared through the immunoSEQ multiplex PCR assay. Rearranged TCR beta chain sequences were amplified using the hsTCRB Kit according to the manufacturer's protocol. An Illumina MiSeq was used to sequence the TCRB libraries. Per the source publication's procedure: Demultiplexing, trimming and gene mapping were performed with the kit vendor's proprietary platform. TCRdb mirrors the immuneACCESS table, restricted to in-frame sequences. Some clones are absent from its copies; in checked studies, under half trace to an unresolved V gene, and the reason for the others is unknown. The V and J calls and clone size were taken over from that table, and D and trimming were inferred from the DNA. The sample table records 45,000 to 70,000 clones; approximately 80% of these occur just once. Approximately 3.6% of the sample lies in the top ten. Explained via the paper, the time point label denotes: week 5, during vaccination. A 20-mer mutant IDH1 peptide at 300 micrograms in Montanide made up each vaccine dose, which was injected subcutaneously together with topical imiquimod. All donors had newly diagnosed IDH1-mutant astrocytomas of WHO grade 3 or 4 that showed loss of nuclear ATRX. The samples were drawn from NOA16, a multicentre, single-arm, open-label phase I trial in Germany that tested a mutant IDH1 peptide vaccine in humans for the first time. Genomic DNA for TCRB sequencing was extracted from EDTA blood using the DNeasy Blood and Tissue Kit.

This receptor chain uses TRBV2 and TRBJ2-5; the D gene lacks a confident call. The receptor was derived from a man younger than 45 with glioma. Sequenced here: PBMCs, sampled from a glioma patient whose treatment included an IDH1 peptide vaccine. The CDR3 in this case is CASTFQIQETQYF. The DNA reads as follows: TGTGCCAGCACCTTCCAGATTCAAGAGACCCAGTACTTC.